This TCR beta chain was documented in a study of cytomegalovirus exposure and HLA in healthy donors. V lost 4 bases, J lost 9 bases, and 14 bases lay in between. Germline loops: CDR1 SGHRS, CDR2 YFSETQ. The CDR3 consists of 13 residues. This clone was seen a handful of times. Its antigen is undetermined. The PCR used 60 Vbeta and 13 Jbeta primers. Some clones are missing from TCRdb's copy, which holds only in-frame ones; the method was immunoSEQ multiplex PCR. The sample lists about 69,000 clones; about 73% were seen once. Study results and caveats: The classifier reportedly diagnosed cytomegalovirus status with high sensitivity and specificity.

This sequence joins TRBV5-1 and TRBJ2-1; D remains ambiguous. This receptor was taken from a woman aged 55-70 years in good health and CMV-seropositive. The sequencing sample was made of PBMCs. The CDR3 sequence: CASSLYSPGEQFF. Written as DNA, the CDR3 is TGCGCCAGCAGCCTGTACTCCCCAGGTGAGCAGTTCTTC.